These 32 T cell receptor beta chains were sequenced from one sample in a study of T-cell memory formation after mild COVID-19 (dated by TCRdb to the early 2020s). The receptor library was made with 5' RACE. Sequencing was carried out with an Illumina NovaSeq 6000. Starting from the raw public reads, TCRdb applied fastp trimming at Q25, assembled clones with MiXCR and retained in-frame beta chains. Rows are unified per CDR3 protein, each entry keeping the most common DNA and genes. Within this sample are a few hundred thousand distinct CDR3 sequences, with about 16% of them counted one time only. The ten largest make up about a fifth of the sample. What was sequenced was PBMCs or a T cell subset sorted from them (not recorded which). The receptor source for this set is a man in his late teens or twenties who had mild COVID-19 (a few samples of this study predate the infection). The sample titles of this study are shuffled in the database, so cell type and time point are left out; the donor was told from shared clones.

There are a few counts of this clonotype. CDR3 loop: CAFAGGTYEQYF. As DNA, the CDR3 is TGTGCCTTCGCGGGGGGTACCTACGAGCAGTACTTC. This chain links TRBV10-3 with TRBJ2-7; TRBD2 aligns across 8 bases. V lost 11 bases to trimming and J lost 2 bases; unmatched junction nucleotides: 5. This CDR3 has 12 residues. The V gene's germline CDR1 is ENHRY and CDR2 SYGVKD.

This clonotype was detected only a few times. The V gene is TRBV7-9, the J gene TRBJ1-1; unclear D gene. Looked up from germline, CDR1 is SEHNR and CDR2 is FQNEAQ (reference sequence). Trimming removed 5 bases at V and 4 bases at J, with 14 bases between. The CDR3 totals 14 residues. CDR3 nucleotides: TGTGCCAGCAGCCCAGGTGGACCTTTCACTGAAGCTTTCTTT. It codes for CASSPGGPFTEAFF.

This clonotype occurred many times. The chain employs TRBV12-3 or TRBV12-4 and TRBJ2-3; TRBD1 matches 9 bases. With 6 bases clipped from V and 0 bases from J, the junction kept 7 bases outside the gene matches. The CDR3 runs 16 residues. The CDR3, as DNA: TGTGCCAGCAGCCGTCGGGACAGGGCCAGCACAGATACGCAGTATTTT. Amino acids: CASSRRDRASTDTQYF.

There are a few counts of this clonotype. V usage is TRBV15 and J usage is TRBJ2-3, with 13 bases fitting TRBD2. Trimming removed 5 bases from V and 0 bases from J; junction bases left unmatched: 2. The CDR3 consists of 16 residues. Germline assignment: CDR1 LNHNV and CDR2 YYDKDF (reference sequence). CDR3 residues: CATSGGLAGSTDTQYF. The CDR3 DNA follows: TGTGCCACCAGCGGGGGACTAGCGGGGAGCACAGATACGCAGTATTTT.

In this sample, this clonotype turned up many times. This chain links TRBV5-5 with TRBJ1-1; D gene unclear. This CDR3 region has 13 residues. Germline V gene data show CDR1 as SGHKS and CDR2 as YYEKEE (reference sequence). The V gene lost 4 bases and the J gene lost 0 bases, with 7 bases spanning the gap. The CDR3 DNA is TGTGCCAGCAGCCGGCAAGTGAACACTGAAGCTTTCTTT. This sequence encodes CASSRQVNTEAFF.

This clonotype was recorded a few times. V usage is TRBV20-1 and J usage is TRBJ1-2; TRBD1 matches at 8 bases. The length of the CDR3 is 16 residues. V lost 6 bases to trimming and J lost 0 bases; unmatched junction nucleotides: 12. CDR1 and CDR2 (germline): DFQATT, SNEGSKA (reference sequence). The CDR3 DNA reads TGCAGTGCCCGTCCCGGGACAGGCCCAGCTAACTATGGCTACACCTTC. Translation: CSARPGTGPANYGYTF.

This chain connects TRBV6-2 or TRBV6-3 to TRBJ2-1; TRBD2 agrees at 7 bases. Trimming at V came to 2 bases and at J to 9 bases, leaving 13 bases not matched to a gene. The CDR3 covers 16 residues. The germline CDR1 and CDR2 sequences are MNHEY and SVGEGT. The CDR3 sequence is CASSYRLAVSTGEQFF. The CDR3 region has the DNA TGTGCCAGCAGTTACAGGCTAGCGGTCTCAACTGGTGAGCAGTTCTTC.

This clonotype appeared many times. The rearrangement joins TRBV7-2 to TRBJ2-3, with 8 bases that match TRBD1. CDR3 size: 14 residues. J was trimmed by 1 base and V by 6 bases; bases with no gene match: 3. Germline values: CDR1 SGHTA, CDR2 FQGNSA. In DNA form, the CDR3 reads TGTGCCAGCAGGGGACAGGTGGGCACAGATACGCAGTATTTT. It yields the protein CASRGQVGTDTQYF.

The V call is TRBV9, the J call TRBJ1-1, with D hard to call. The CDR3 consists of 15 residues. Trimming stripped 0 bases from V and 1 base from J, with 10 bases between. Germline-derived CDR1 and CDR2 are SGDLS and YYNGEE. The CDR3 is CASSVEAHRNTEAFF. CDR3 coding DNA: TGTGCCAGCAGCGTAGAGGCCCATAGGAACACTGAAGCTTTCTTT.

This clonotype turned up a few times. This chain links TRBV5-1 with TRBJ2-3, with 8 bases matching TRBD2. The trim removed 0 bases at V and 2 bases at J, leaving 8 bases unmatched. CDR1 and CDR2 from the germline V gene are SGHRS and YFSETQ. The CDR3 has 17 residues. The CDR3 DNA sequence: TGCGCCAGCAGCTTGGGTCCCCTAGCGGGCGACACAGATACGCAGTATTTT. Translation gives CASSLGPLAGDTDTQYF.

The genes are TRBV5-1 and TRBJ2-2; 12 bases align to TRBD2. Germline V lookup: CDR1 SGHRS, CDR2 YFSETQ. The CDR3 runs 21 residues. The V segment lost 2 bases and the J segment 2 bases; nucleotides outside the gene matches: 16. CDR3 bases: TGCGCCAGCAGCTTCGTTGGCGGACTAGCGGGGACAATACTCAACACCGGGGAGCTGTTTTTT. Protein: CASSFVGGLAGTILNTGELFF.

The DNA for the CDR3 is TGTGCCAGTAGTATAGTTGGACTCCAAAATCCGGAGCAGTTCTTC. It specifies CASSIVGLQNPEQFF. This chain connects TRBV19 to TRBJ2-1, with D possibly TRBD2 on 5 matching bases. Germline V CDR1 and CDR2: LNHDA, SQIVND (reference sequence). Trimming pared 1 base from V and 10 bases from J, leaving 17 bases between. The CDR3 is 15 amino acids.

The chain combines TRBV4-3 with TRBJ2-2; D remains ambiguous. Germline loops: CDR1 LGHNA, CDR2 YSLEER. This CDR3 is 13 amino acids long. The V end was cut by 0 bases, the J end by 5 bases, with 4 bases between. The CDR3 here is CASSQDSTGELFF. The DNA for the CDR3 is TGCGCCAGCAGCCAAGATTCGACCGGGGAGCTGTTTTTT.

The J gene is TRBJ1-2, the V gene TRBV20-1; D might be TRBD1 (5 bases). The germline V and J ends were trimmed by 6 bases and 0 bases, with 14 bases remaining between them. The CDR3 sequence is 14 residues long. Per germline, CDR1 DFQATT and CDR2 SNEGSKA (reference sequence). Here the CDR3 reads CSAAGTQTNYGYTF. The CDR3 coding sequence is TGCAGTGCAGCCGGGACCCAAACTAACTATGGCTACACCTTC.

The gene calls are TRBV4-3 and TRBJ2-3; TRBD1 or TRBD2 may be the D gene (5 bases each). The germline V and J ends were trimmed by 4 bases and 5 bases, with 16 bases remaining between them. CDR3 size: 15 residues. CDR1 LGHNA and CDR2 YSLEER come from the germline V gene. In DNA form, the CDR3 reads TGCGCCAGCAGCCCTGGGGGTACTACGTTAGATACGCAGTATTTT. Protein sequence: CASSPGGTTLDTQYF.

V gene TRBV6-2 or TRBV6-3 combines with J gene TRBJ2-5; TRBD1 is a possible D gene (6 bases). Germline assignment: CDR1 MNHEY and CDR2 SVGEGT. Trimming cost V 6 bases and J 5 bases, with 16 bases left between them. The length of the CDR3 is 14 residues. CDR3 coding DNA: TGTGCCAGCAGCAAAAACCAGGGGTTGGAGACCCAGTACTTC. It encodes CASSKNQGLETQYF.

The chain recombines TRBV4-2 with TRBJ2-4; D might be TRBD2 (6 bases). This CDR3 region has 17 residues. V lost 4 bases, J lost 0 bases, and 16 bases lay in between. Germline assignment: CDR1 LGHNA and CDR2 YNFKEQ. The CDR3 coding sequence is TGTGCCAGCAGCCCCCCGGACTTGGGACTAGCCAAAAACATTCAGTACTTC. It is translated as CASSPPDLGLAKNIQYF.

This clonotype turned up a few times. This CDR3 is CASSLAGSYSNQPQHF. The CDR3 DNA reads TGTGCCAGCAGCTTAGCGGGGTCCTATAGCAATCAGCCCCAGCATTTT. The chain uses TRBV7-2 and TRBJ1-5; D unclear. Trimming took off 0 bases at V and 0 bases at J, with 9 bases between the two ends. The CDR3 spans 16 residues. Germline V gene data show CDR1 as SGHTA and CDR2 as FQGNSA.

J is TRBJ1-1 and V is TRBV7-3; D ambiguous. This CDR3 spans 15 amino acids. Germline V CDR1 and CDR2: SGHTA, FQGTGA. Trimming removed 0 bases from V and 1 base from J, with 9 bases in between. CDR3 in DNA: TGTGCCAGCAGCTTAACGGCAGGCACGAACACTGAAGCTTTCTTT. Translation gives CASSLTAGTNTEAFF. Variable domain in full (rest from reference TRBV7-3 and TRBJ1-1): GAGVSQTPSNKVTEKGKYVELRCDPISGHTALYWYRQSLGQGPEFLIYFQGTGAADDSGLPNDRFFAVRPEGSVSTLKIQRTERGDSAVYLCASSLTAGTNTEAFFGQGTRLTVV.

The table lists this clonotype with a few counts. The rearrangement links TRBV6-6 to TRBJ2-5; 10 bases are a match to TRBD2. V trimming: 11 bases; J trimming: 5 bases; junction bases outside the gene matches: 8. The germline V gene encodes CDR1 MNHNY and CDR2 SVGAGI (reference sequence). CDR3 length equals 13 residues. The CDR3 DNA is TGTGCCGGAGCGGGGGGGCTTGGGGAGACCCAGTACTTC. Protein product: CAGAGGLGETQYF.

The V and J genes are TRBV7-8 and TRBJ1-2, with 11 bases fitting TRBD1. The ends lost 1 base at V and 3 bases at J; junction bases unmatched: 13. Germline lookup yields CDR1 SGHVS and CDR2 FQNEAQ. The CDR3 contains 19 residues. DNA of the CDR3: TGTGCCAGCAGCTTAGGGTTCCGGACAGGGGGCCATTCAGACTATGGCTACACCTTC. Translation gives CASSLGFRTGGHSDYGYTF.

This clonotype was observed a handful of times. The gene calls are TRBV6-6 and TRBJ1-2; D is possibly TRBD1 (5 bases). This CDR3 region has 14 residues. Germline CDR1 and CDR2: MNHNY and SVGAGI (reference sequence). The V end lost 2 bases, the J end lost 8 bases, and 15 bases lay between the germline ends. CDR3 sequence: CASSYPGTAKGYTF. The CDR3 coding sequence is TGTGCCAGCAGTTACCCGGGGACGGCGAAAGGCTACACCTTC.

The V call is TRBV4-2, the J call TRBJ2-7, with D unresolved. V dropped 4 bases and J dropped 5 bases, with 18 bases sitting between them. Germline lookup yields CDR1 LGHNA and CDR2 YNFKEQ. This CDR3 has 15 residues. The CDR3: CASSPGYTGGHEQYF. CDR3 sequence (DNA): TGTGCCAGCAGCCCAGGATACACCGGCGGTCACGAGCAGTACTTC.

This clonotype was observed at least ten times. The CDR3 here is CASSLGGAGEEQYV. In nucleotides, the CDR3 is TGCGCCAGCAGCTTGGGAGGGGCCGGGGAAGAGCAGTACGTC. The genes are TRBV5-1 and TRBJ2-7; perhaps D is TRBD1 or TRBD2 (5 bases each). CDR1 and CDR2 (germline): SGHRS, YFSETQ. The CDR3 is 14 residues long. V lost 0 bases and J 7 bases, leaving 14 bases between the germline ends.

This clonotype was recorded a few times. The genes are TRBV5-5 and TRBJ2-7, with 7 bases fitting TRBD1. Germline CDR1 SGHKS, CDR2 YYEKEE (reference sequence). Unmatched junction bases numbered 5, after V lost 0 bases and J lost 2 bases. CDR3 length: 15 residues. CDR3 protein: CASSLAGTEAYEQYF. The CDR3 nucleotides read TGTGCCAGCAGCTTGGCCGGGACAGAAGCCTACGAGCAGTACTTC.

Only a few counts were recorded for this clonotype. The V call is TRBV5-1, the J call TRBJ2-5, with 9 bases lining up with TRBD1. The CDR3 is 17 amino acids. The germline gives CDR1 SGHRS, CDR2 YFSETQ. Trimming at V came to 0 bases and at J to 1 base, leaving 7 bases not matched to a gene. CDR3 region: CASSLVGTGNSQETQYF. The CDR3 DNA reads as TGCGCCAGCAGCTTGGTTGGGACAGGGAATTCCCAAGAGACCCAGTACTTC.

V and J are TRBV6-1 and TRBJ2-7; D remains ambiguous. There are 14 residues in the CDR3. Germline V gene data show CDR1 as MNHNS and CDR2 as SASEGT. V lost 0 bases and J lost 1, with 7 bases in between. In DNA, the CDR3 is TGTGCCAGCAGTGAAGCGGGCGGATCCTACGAGCAGTACGTC. As protein: CASSEAGGSYEQYV.

This clonotype was picked up a small number of times. The chain carries TRBV20-1 and TRBJ2-7; D unclear. With 3 bases removed from V and 2 bases from J, the gap between germline ends came to 11 bases. The germline V gene has CDR1 DFQATT and CDR2 SNEGSKA (reference sequence). This CDR3 has 13 amino acids. CDR3 amino acids: CSASSSHAYEQYF. In nucleotides, the CDR3 is TGCAGTGCTAGCAGTAGTCACGCCTACGAGCAGTACTTC.

The V call is TRBV7-6, the J call TRBJ2-3, with D tentatively TRBD2 (6 bases). The CDR3 length is 15 residues. Germline lookup yields CDR1 SGHVS and CDR2 FNYEAQ. V lost 0 bases and J lost 3, with 10 bases in between. CDR3 nucleotides: TGTGCCAGCAGCTTAGCTTCCGCGGGGACAGATACGCAGTATTTT. The encoded protein is CASSLASAGTDTQYF.

This clonotype appeared a few times. The gene calls are TRBV5-5 and TRBJ1-5, with D possibly being TRBD1 (6 bases). Germline CDR1 is SGHKS and CDR2 is YYEKEE (reference sequence). The CDR3 is made up of 15 amino acids. V lost 1 base and J lost 2, with 10 bases in between. CDR3 sequence: CASSLTGMGNQPQHF. CDR3 nucleotides: TGTGCCAGCAGCTTGACAGGGATGGGCAATCAGCCCCAGCATTTT.

This clonotype showed up just a few times. This rearrangement joins TRBV9 to TRBJ2-4; D is unclear. Germline CDR1 and CDR2: SGDLS and YYNGEE. CDR3 length: 15 amino acids. The ends were cut back, 0 bases at V and 8 bases at J, with 15 bases in the middle. CDR3 sequence reads: CASSVGVGWMDIQYF. The CDR3 bases are TGTGCCAGCAGCGTAGGGGTGGGGTGGATGGACATTCAGTACTTC.

V and J are TRBV5-1 and TRBJ1-2, with a tentative D call TRBD1 (6 bases). The V end was cut by 6 bases, the J end by 4 bases, with 10 bases between. This CDR3 is built from 12 residues. CDR1 is SGHRS and CDR2 is YFSETQ in the germline V gene. The CDR3 here is CASKGDPYGYTF. In DNA form, the CDR3 reads TGCGCCAGCAAGGGGGATCCCTATGGCTACACCTTC.